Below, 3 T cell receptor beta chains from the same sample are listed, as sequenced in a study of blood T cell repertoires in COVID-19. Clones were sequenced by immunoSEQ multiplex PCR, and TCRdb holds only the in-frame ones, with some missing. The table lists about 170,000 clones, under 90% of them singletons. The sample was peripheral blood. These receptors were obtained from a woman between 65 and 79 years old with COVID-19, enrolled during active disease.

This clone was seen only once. The CDR3 DNA sequence: TGTGCCAGCAGCCGGGACTCCGTCGGGGAGCTGTTTTTT. This translates into CASSRDSVGELFF. The rearrangement uses TRBV3-1 (or the pseudogene TRBV3-2) and TRBJ2-2; perhaps TRBD2 as D (6 bases). This CDR3 has 13 amino acids. The germline V gene encodes CDR1 LGHDT and CDR2 YNNKEL (reference sequence). The ends were cut back, 4 bases at V and 7 bases at J, with 10 bases in the middle.

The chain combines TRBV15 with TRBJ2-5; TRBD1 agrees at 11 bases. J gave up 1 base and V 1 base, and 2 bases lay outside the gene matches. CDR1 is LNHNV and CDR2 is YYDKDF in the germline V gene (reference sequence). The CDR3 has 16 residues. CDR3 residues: CATSRAGQGVQETQYF. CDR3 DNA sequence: TGTGCCACCAGCAGAGCGGGACAGGGGGTCCAAGAGACCCAGTACTTC.

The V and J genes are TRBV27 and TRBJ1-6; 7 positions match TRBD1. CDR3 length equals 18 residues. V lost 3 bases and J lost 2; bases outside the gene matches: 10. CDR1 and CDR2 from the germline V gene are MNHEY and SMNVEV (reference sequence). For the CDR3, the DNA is TGTGCCAGCAGTTTTACGGGACAGTTTACGACCTATAATTCACCCCTCCACTTT. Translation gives CASSFTGQFTTYNSPLHF.